The 17 T cell receptor beta chains presented below share a single source sample, sequenced in a study of T cell responses to AZD1222 COVID-19 vaccine. The protocol was immunoSEQ multiplex PCR, while the TCRdb copy is restricted to in-frame clones and leaves out a portion. The repertoire holds about 140,000 clones, with 89% as singletons. Material: peripheral blood, obtained on day 0 of AZD1222 vaccination. These receptors came from an adult in good health.

CDR3 region: CASRVQGAKKFNYGYTF. The CDR3 coding sequence is TGTGCCAGCAGAGTACAGGGGGCGAAAAAGTTTAACTATGGCTACACCTTC. The chain combines TRBV2 with TRBJ1-2; TRBD1 matches 9 bases. The V gene end was trimmed by 6 bases and the J gene end by 1 base; junction bases not matched to a gene: 12. CDR1 SNHLY and CDR2 FYNNEI come from the germline V gene. CDR3 length: 17 amino acids.

A single count supports this clone. V and J are TRBV6-5 and TRBJ1-2; no clear D gene. V was clipped by 8 bases and J by 1 base, with 8 bases between them. Germline V gene lookup returns CDR1 MNHEY and CDR2 SVGAGI. This CDR3 is built from 12 residues. CDR3 DNA: TGTGCCAGCGGCAGATTTAACTATGGCTACACCTTC. Protein product: CASGRFNYGYTF.

The rearrangement joins TRBV6-5 to TRBJ1-2; TRBD1 agrees at 8 bases. V lost 2 bases, J lost 6 bases, and 11 bases stayed unmatched. Germline assignment: CDR1 MNHEY and CDR2 SVGAGI. The CDR3 totals 16 residues. CDR3 loop: CASSYTRAGTGDGYTF. The CDR3 region has the DNA TGTGCCAGCAGTTACACTCGCGCCGGGACAGGTGATGGCTACACCTTC.

The rearrangement joins TRBV25-1 to TRBJ2-7; D call uncertain. Germline V gene sequence: CDR1 MGHDK, CDR2 SYGVNS. The CDR3 has 13 amino acids. Trimming left V 4 bases short and J 3 bases short, with 10 bases between. CDR3 sequence (DNA): TGTGCCAGCAGTGCCACGGGCGGCTACGAGCAGTACTTC. This translates into CASSATGGYEQYF.

The chain carries TRBV28 and TRBJ1-1; 7 nucleotides align to TRBD1. The trim removed 5 bases at V and 5 bases at J, leaving 11 bases unmatched. CDR3 length: 15 amino acids. Germline CDR1 reads MDHEN; CDR2 reads SYDVKM. The CDR3: CASSTQGSGRTEAFF. The CDR3, as DNA: TGTGCCAGCAGTACACAGGGGAGTGGGAGGACTGAAGCTTTCTTT. Using reference TRBV28 and TRBJ1-1 for the parts outside the CDR3, the full variable domain is DVKVTQSSRYLVKRTGEKVFLECVQDMDHENMFWYRQDPGLGLRLIYFSYDVKMKEKGDIPEGYSVSREKKERFSLILESASTNQTSMYLCASSTQGSGRTEAFFGQGTRLTVV.

This clone was found once. The DNA for the CDR3 is TGCAGTGCTAGTGCGCTGGTGGGGCAGGATGGCTACACCTTC. It encodes CSASALVGQDGYTF. The rearrangement links TRBV20-1 to TRBJ1-2; tentatively, D is TRBD1 (5 bases). CDR1 and CDR2 from the germline V gene are DFQATT and SNEGSKA (reference sequence). V lost 3 bases and J 6 bases, leaving 17 bases between the germline ends. The CDR3 extends over 14 amino acids.

This chain connects TRBV30 to TRBJ1-1; tentatively, D is TRBD1 (6 bases). This CDR3 region has 13 residues. Germline V CDR1 and CDR2: GTSNPN, SVGIG (reference sequence). The V gene lost 4 bases and the J gene lost 1 base, with 10 bases spanning the gap. CDR3 sequence: CAWTQGRNTEAFF. The DNA of the CDR3 is TGTGCCTGGACACAGGGAAGGAACACTGAAGCTTTCTTT. Filled out from reference TRBV30 and TRBJ1-1, the complete variable domain reads SQTIHQWPATLVQPVGSPLSLECTVEGTSNPNLYWYRQAAGRGLQLLFYSVGIGQISSEVPQNLSASRPQDRQFILSSKKLLLSDSGFYLCAWTQGRNTEAFFGQGTRLTVV.

The CDR3 region is CASSLVGNSPLHF. Written as DNA, the CDR3 is TGTGCCAGCAGCTTAGTTGGTAATTCACCCCTCCACTTT. V usage is TRBV7-9 and J usage is TRBJ1-6; D unresolved. CDR3 length: 13 amino acids. Trimming stripped 1 base from V and 6 bases from J, with 4 bases between. Per the germline V gene, CDR1 is SEHNR and CDR2 is FQNEAQ (reference sequence).

The CDR3 nucleotides are TGTGCCAGCAGCTGGCCAATGGGACAGGGGCTCCAAGAGACCCAGTACTTC. Amino acids: CASSWPMGQGLQETQYF. The chain carries TRBV11-2 and TRBJ2-5; 10 bases match TRBD1. The germline CDR1 and CDR2 sequences are SGHAT and FQNNGV. The CDR3 covers 17 residues. Germline trimming cut 4 bases from V and 1 base from J; bases unmatched to any gene: 9. The complete variable domain, with remaining parts taken from reference TRBV11-2 and TRBJ2-5, reads EAGVAQSPRYKIIEKRQSVAFWCNPISGHATLYWYQQILGQGPKLLIQFQNNGVVDDSQLPKDRFSAERLKGVDSTLKIQPAKLEDSAVYLCASSWPMGQGLQETQYFGPGTRLLVL.

J is TRBJ2-5 and V is TRBV27; TRBD1 is a possible D gene (7 bases). Trimming shortened V by 0 bases and J by 9 bases, and 17 bases separated the two germline ends. CDR1 and CDR2 (germline): MNHEY, SMNVEV (reference sequence). The CDR3 is 15 residues long. Here the CDR3 reads CASSLSGTARGAQYF. CDR3 in DNA: TGTGCCAGCAGTTTATCGGGGACCGCCAGGGGGGCCCAGTACTTC.

In regard to this clone: Likely a read error: the CDR3 ends without its conserved phenylalanine or tryptophan. It is unclear where the CDR3 begins or ends on the DNA, so no DNA is shown, and the CDR3 is as TCRdb lists it. V and J are TRBV5-8 and TRBJ1-1; the table calls TRBD1, which could not be checked here. CDR1 is SGHTS and CDR2 is YDEGEE in the germline V gene. The CDR3 region is 12 residues in length, termini included. The CDR3 reads CASSWAGTGQGR.

The rearrangement joins TRBV6-1 to TRBJ2-1; D is uncertain. Trimming removed 1 base from V and 0 bases from J, with 7 bases in between. Germline V gene lookup returns CDR1 MNHNS and CDR2 SASEGT. The CDR3 consists of 15 residues. The CDR3 DNA is TGTGCCAGCAGTGAAGTGGAAAGCTCCTACAATGAGCAGTTCTTC. Translation gives CASSEVESSYNEQFF.

The table lists this clone with a few counts. The rearrangement joins TRBV7-9 to TRBJ2-5; D remains unclear. The length of the CDR3 is 14 residues. V lost 4 bases and J 5 bases, leaving 14 bases between the germline ends. Germline V gene data show CDR1 as SEHNR and CDR2 as FQNEAQ (reference sequence). CDR3 protein: CASSSPTPRETQYF. The CDR3 nucleotides are TGTGCCAGCAGCTCCCCGACCCCCAGGGAGACCCAGTACTTC.

The chain combines TRBV4-2 with TRBJ2-7; D possibly corresponds to TRBD1 (5 bases). The germline V and J ends were trimmed by 4 bases and 2 bases, with 21 bases remaining between them. The germline V gene has CDR1 LGHNA and CDR2 YNFKEQ. CDR3 length: 17 residues. CDR3 sequence: CASSPDLGARRTYEQYF. Here the CDR3 DNA reads TGTGCCAGCAGCCCGGACCTTGGGGCAAGACGGACCTACGAGCAGTACTTC.

This chain uses TRBV27 with TRBJ2-7, with 11 bases matching TRBD2. This CDR3 spans 15 amino acids. The germline V gene encodes CDR1 MNHEY and CDR2 SMNVEV (reference sequence). V dropped 4 bases and J dropped 2; count of bases not matched to a gene: 4. The CDR3 spells CASSSLAGGAYEQYF. Written as DNA, the CDR3 is TGTGCCAGCAGTTCCTTAGCGGGAGGGGCCTACGAGCAGTACTTC.

The chain has TRBV9 and TRBJ1-4; 7 bases are a match to TRBD1. V was pared by 1 base and J by 8 bases, with 14 bases of the junction left unmatched. The CDR3 runs to 17 residues. Germline V gives CDR1 SGDLS, CDR2 YYNGEE. CDR3 sequence: CASSVSQGVGASEKLFF. The CDR3 bases are TGTGCCAGCAGCGTAAGCCAGGGGGTAGGGGCAAGCGAAAAACTGTTTTTT.

This chain links TRBV6-6 with TRBJ2-7, with a possible D match to TRBD1 (6 bases). The germline V gene has CDR1 MNHNY and CDR2 SVGAGI (reference sequence). Trimming pared 2 bases from V and 2 bases from J, leaving 13 bases between. The CDR3 spans 15 residues. CDR3 DNA: TGTGCCAGCAGTTACCTGGCCGGGACAACCTACGAGCAGTACTTC. The encoded protein is CASSYLAGTTYEQYF.